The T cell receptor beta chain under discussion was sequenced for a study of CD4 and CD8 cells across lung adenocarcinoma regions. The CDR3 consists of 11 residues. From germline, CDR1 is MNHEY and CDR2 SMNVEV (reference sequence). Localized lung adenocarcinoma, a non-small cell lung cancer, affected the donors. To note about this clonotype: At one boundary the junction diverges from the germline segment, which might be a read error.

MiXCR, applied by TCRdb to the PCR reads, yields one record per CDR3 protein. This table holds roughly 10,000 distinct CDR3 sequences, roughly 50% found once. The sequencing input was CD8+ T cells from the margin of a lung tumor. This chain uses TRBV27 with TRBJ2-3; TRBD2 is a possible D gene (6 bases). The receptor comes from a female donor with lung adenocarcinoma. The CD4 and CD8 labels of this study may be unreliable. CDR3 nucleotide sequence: TGTGGGCGGGGTCCTCAAGACATTCAGTACTTT. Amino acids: CGRGPQDIQYF.